The rows below give T cell receptor beta chains drawn from one sample of a study of a mutant IDH1 vaccine in newly diagnosed glioma. Libraries were prepared by immunoSEQ multiplex PCR; TCRdb keeps only in-frame clonotypes and omits some of them. The table shows about 72,000 clones, with over 70% occurring only once. For these receptors, no antigen is known. The sample was PBMCs, taken from a glioma patient whose treatment included an IDH1 peptide vaccine. Source of these receptors: a young man with glioma. Each CDR3 is given with its conserved first and last residue. The order of the fields is clone size, V gene, J gene, D gene, CDR3 DNA, CDR3 protein. The D gene is left open where the match is weak. The size field is filled for only some rows; it gives once, few, many or a size class.

clone size: NA; V gene: TRBV6-5; J gene: TRBJ2-2; D gene: NA; CDR3 DNA: TGTGCCAGCAGTTATAGGACTTCACCCGGGGAGCTGTTTTTT; CDR3 protein: CASSYRTSPGELFF
clone size: NA; V gene: TRBV15; J gene: TRBJ2-7; D gene: NA; CDR3 DNA: TGTGCCACCAGCAGAGATCGAGGGGGTTACGAGCAGTACTTC; CDR3 protein: CATSRDRGGYEQYF
clone size: NA; V gene: TRBV6-1; J gene: TRBJ1-3; D gene: NA; CDR3 DNA: TGTGCCAGCACAGGGGCAGCCGAGACCCGGACCATATATTTT; CDR3 protein: CASTGAAETRTIYF
clone size: NA; V gene: TRBV19; J gene: TRBJ2-3; D gene: TRBD1; CDR3 DNA: TGTGCCAGTAGTCCCATACGGGCAGGGGGCCGCACAGATACGCAGTATTTT; CDR3 protein: CASSPIRAGGRTDTQYF
clone size: NA; V gene: TRBV5-5; J gene: TRBJ2-5; D gene: NA; CDR3 DNA: TGTGCCAGCAGCCCTTGGTACCAAGAGACCCAGTACTTC; CDR3 protein: CASSPWYQETQYF
clone size: NA; V gene: TRBV11-2; J gene: TRBJ2-3; D gene: NA; CDR3 DNA: TGTGCCAGCAGCCCCCAAGGATCAACGCAGTATTTT; CDR3 protein: CASSPQGSTQYF
clone size: NA; V gene: TRBV7-8; J gene: TRBJ1-1; D gene: NA; CDR3 DNA: TGTGCCAGCAGCTTAGTCCGAAACACTGAAGCTTTCTTT; CDR3 protein: CASSLVRNTEAFF
clone size: NA; V gene: TRBV6-5; J gene: TRBJ1-6; D gene: NA; CDR3 DNA: TGTGCCAGCAGTTACTCTCGGAATTCACCCCTCCACTTT; CDR3 protein: CASSYSRNSPLHF
clone size: NA; V gene: TRBV9; J gene: TRBJ2-5; D gene: NA; CDR3 DNA: TGTGCCAGCAGCGTAGATAGCGCTAGCGCCCAAGAGACCCAGTACTTC; CDR3 protein: CASSVDSASAQETQYF
clone size: NA; V gene: TRBV28; J gene: TRBJ2-7; D gene: NA; CDR3 DNA: TGTGCCAGCAGTTTCGGGAGTCCCTACGAGCAGTACTTC; CDR3 protein: CASSFGSPYEQYF
clone size: NA; V gene: TRBV15; J gene: TRBJ2-5; D gene: NA; CDR3 DNA: TGTGCCACCAGCGCCTCGCGGGCCCAAGAGACCCAGTACTTC; CDR3 protein: CATSASRAQETQYF
clone size: NA; V gene: TRBV15; J gene: TRBJ2-2; D gene: NA; CDR3 DNA: TGTGCCACCAGCAGGGGCGCCACTAACGGGGAGCTGTTTTTT; CDR3 protein: CATSRGATNGELFF
clone size: NA; V gene: TRBV12-5; J gene: TRBJ1-5; D gene: NA; CDR3 DNA: TGTGCTAGTGGTTTGGGTATGGGGCAGCCCCAGCATTTT; CDR3 protein: CASGLGMGQPQHF
clone size: NA; V gene: TRBV6-5; J gene: TRBJ1-5; D gene: NA; CDR3 DNA: TGTGCCAGCTCAAACTACGGCAATCAGCCCCAGCATTTT; CDR3 protein: CASSNYGNQPQHF
clone size: few; V gene: TRBV5-6; J gene: TRBJ1-1; D gene: NA; CDR3 DNA: TGTGCCAGCAGCGCGATTGGGGGCGGCACTGAAGCTTTCTTT; CDR3 protein: CASSAIGGGTEAFF
clone size: NA; V gene: TRBV29-1; J gene: TRBJ1-1; D gene: NA; CDR3 DNA: TGCAGCGTTAGGGGGGGAAGCACTGAAGCTTTCTTT; CDR3 protein: CSVRGGSTEAFF
clone size: NA; V gene: TRBV30; J gene: TRBJ1-1; D gene: NA; CDR3 DNA: TGTGCCTGGAGCGCAGGGGACCCCACACGAGGTTTCTTT; CDR3 protein: CAWSAGDPTRGFF
clone size: NA; V gene: TRBV6-6; J gene: TRBJ1-1; D gene: TRBD1; CDR3 DNA: TGTGCCAGCAGGACGGACAGGCTATACACTGAAGCTTTCTTT; CDR3 protein: CASRTDRLYTEAFF
clone size: NA; V gene: TRBV5-6; J gene: TRBJ2-7; D gene: NA; CDR3 DNA: TGTGCCAGCAGCTACTACAGGGATATCTCCTACGAGCAGTACTTC; CDR3 protein: CASSYYRDISYEQYF
clone size: NA; V gene: TRBV27; J gene: TRBJ2-7; D gene: NA; CDR3 DNA: TGTGCCAGCAGTTTATCTCTCAGGGCCACCTACGAGCAGTACTTC; CDR3 protein: CASSLSLRATYEQYF
clone size: NA; V gene: TRBV18; J gene: TRBJ1-1; D gene: TRBD1; CDR3 DNA: TGTGCCAGCTCACCTTACGACAGGGTCCCTGAAGCTTTCTTT; CDR3 protein: CASSPYDRVPEAFF
clone size: NA; V gene: TRBV6-5; J gene: TRBJ2-3; D gene: NA; CDR3 DNA: TGTGCCAGCAGTCCCGAGGGGGGGAGGGGAGATACGCAGTATTTT; CDR3 protein: CASSPEGGRGDTQYF
clone size: once; V gene: TRBV7-8; J gene: TRBJ2-2; D gene: TRBD2; CDR3 DNA: TGTGCCAGCAGCTCCTCTACTAGCGCGGTGACCGGGGAGCTGTTTTTT; CDR3 protein: CASSSSTSAVTGELFF
clone size: few; V gene: TRBV9; J gene: TRBJ2-5; D gene: NA; CDR3 DNA: TGTGCCAGCAGCGTAGGACTGTTGGAGACCCAGTACTTC; CDR3 protein: CASSVGLLETQYF
clone size: few; V gene: TRBV5-4; J gene: TRBJ1-1; D gene: TRBD1; CDR3 DNA: TGTGCCAGCAGCTCTGGCGACAGGGGCTACACTGAAGCTTTCTTT; CDR3 protein: CASSSGDRGYTEAFF
clone size: NA; V gene: TRBV15; J gene: TRBJ2-2; D gene: TRBD1; CDR3 DNA: TGTGCCACCAGCGGTAGACAGGGGGCTTACACCGGGGAGCTGTTTTTT; CDR3 protein: CATSGRQGAYTGELFF
clone size: few; V gene: TRBV28; J gene: TRBJ1-5; D gene: NA; CDR3 DNA: TGTGCCAGCAGTTTTCTCAGGGTCCAGCCCCAGCATTTT; CDR3 protein: CASSFLRVQPQHF
clone size: NA; V gene: TRBV5-4; J gene: TRBJ1-2; D gene: NA; CDR3 DNA: TGTGCCAGCAGCTTACCGGGGGGGGCTTGGGATGGCTACACCTTC; CDR3 protein: CASSLPGGAWDGYTF
clone size: NA; V gene: TRBV7-2; J gene: TRBJ2-1; D gene: NA; CDR3 DNA: TGTGCCAGCAGCGGAGTAACAGGGCGCAATGAGCAGTTCTTC; CDR3 protein: CASSGVTGRNEQFF
clone size: NA; V gene: TRBV5-5; J gene: TRBJ1-4; D gene: NA; CDR3 DNA: TGTGCCAGCAGCCCGCCTACGGGACGGATTAATGAAAAACTGTTTTTT; CDR3 protein: CASSPPTGRINEKLFF
clone size: NA; V gene: TRBV7-9; J gene: TRBJ1-6; D gene: TRBD1; CDR3 DNA: TGTGCCAGCAGCGAGGGGGCGGGGAATTCACCCCTCCACTTT; CDR3 protein: CASSEGAGNSPLHF
clone size: few; V gene: TRBV4-2; J gene: TRBJ1-5; D gene: NA; CDR3 DNA: TGTGCCAGCAGCCAAGGCGATCAGCCCCAGCATTTT; CDR3 protein: CASSQGDQPQHF
clone size: few; V gene: TRBV19; J gene: TRBJ1-5; D gene: NA; CDR3 DNA: TGTGCCAGTAGTACGACAGGTCTTAGCAATCAGCCCCAGCATTTT; CDR3 protein: CASSTTGLSNQPQHF
clone size: NA; V gene: TRBV5-4; J gene: TRBJ2-2; D gene: NA; CDR3 DNA: TGTGCCAGCAGCCAAGGCGTGGCAGCGAACACCGGGGAGCTGTTTTTT; CDR3 protein: CASSQGVAANTGELFF